This T cell receptor beta chain was documented in a study of blood T cell repertoires in COVID-19. Participants had their cohort set by participant-reported clinical history. This clone was seen a handful of times. The CDR3 is 15 residues long. Germline CDR1 reads SGHVS; CDR2 reads FQNEAQ. Trimming took 1 base from V and 14 from J; bases not matched to a gene: 11. Libraries were prepared by immunoSEQ multiplex PCR; TCRdb keeps only in-frame clonotypes and omits some of them. The sample records almost 350,000 clones, roughly 90% being singletons. This receptor was identified in a young woman who had been exposed to COVID-19. The rearrangement links TRBV7-8 to TRBJ1-6; 7 nucleotides agree with TRBD1. The sequencing sample was made of PBMCs or T cells enriched from blood (not recorded which). CDR3 in DNA: TGTGCCAGCAGCTTAGTGGAACAGGGGTTAGGGGCCCTCCACTTT. Its protein is CASSLVEQGLGALHF. Combining the CDR3 with reference TRBV7-8 and TRBJ1-6 gives the whole variable domain GAGVSQSPRYKVAKRGQDVALRCDPISGHVSLFWYQQALGQGPEFLTYFQNEAQLDKSGLPSDRFFAERPEGSVSTLKIQRTQQEDSAVYLCASSLVEQGLGALHFGNGTRLTVT.